This T cell receptor (beta chain) derives from a study of blood T cells in healthy people across ages. A minimum of 5 micrograms of total RNA was extracted per sample. Then a second PCR, running roughly 7 to 11 cycles, was carried out with a sample-barcoded 5' primer and a J-beta primer mix. TCRdb called the 5' RACE reads again in MiXCR, with one record for every CDR3 protein. This table has 780,000 or so distinct CDR3 sequences, 53% appearing once. This clonotype originated in a man older than 75 in good health. Source material: blood.

The CDR3 region is CASSADSINQPQHF. In nucleotides, the CDR3 is TGTGCCAGCAGCGCTGACAGTATCAATCAGCCCCAGCATTTT. This chain joins TRBV2 and TRBJ1-5, with D maybe TRBD1 (5 bases). CDR3 length equals 14 residues. Trimming stripped 6 bases from V and 3 bases from J, with 12 bases between. Per germline, CDR1 SNHLY and CDR2 FYNNEI. The variable domain in full, with the rest retrieved from reference TRBV2 and TRBJ1-5, is EPEVTQTPSHQVTQMGQEVILRCVPISNHLYFYWYRQILGQKVEFLVSFYNNEISEKSEIFDDQFSVERPDGSNFTLKIRSTKLEDSAMYFCASSADSINQPQHFGDGTRLSIL.